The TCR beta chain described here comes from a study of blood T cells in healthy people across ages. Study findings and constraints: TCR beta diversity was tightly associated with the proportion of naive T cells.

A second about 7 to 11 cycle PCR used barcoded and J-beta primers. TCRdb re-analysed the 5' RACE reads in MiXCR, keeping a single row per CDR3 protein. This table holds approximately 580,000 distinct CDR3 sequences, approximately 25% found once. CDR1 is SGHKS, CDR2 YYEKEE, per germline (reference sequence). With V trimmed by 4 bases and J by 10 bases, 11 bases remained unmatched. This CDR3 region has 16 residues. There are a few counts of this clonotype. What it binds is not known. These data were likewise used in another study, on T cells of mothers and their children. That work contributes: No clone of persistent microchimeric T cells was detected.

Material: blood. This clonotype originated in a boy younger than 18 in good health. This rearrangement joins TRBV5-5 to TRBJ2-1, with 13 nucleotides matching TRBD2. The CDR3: CASSTTPGLAGDEQFF. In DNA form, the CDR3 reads TGTGCCAGCAGCACGACACCCGGACTAGCGGGAGACGAGCAGTTCTTC.